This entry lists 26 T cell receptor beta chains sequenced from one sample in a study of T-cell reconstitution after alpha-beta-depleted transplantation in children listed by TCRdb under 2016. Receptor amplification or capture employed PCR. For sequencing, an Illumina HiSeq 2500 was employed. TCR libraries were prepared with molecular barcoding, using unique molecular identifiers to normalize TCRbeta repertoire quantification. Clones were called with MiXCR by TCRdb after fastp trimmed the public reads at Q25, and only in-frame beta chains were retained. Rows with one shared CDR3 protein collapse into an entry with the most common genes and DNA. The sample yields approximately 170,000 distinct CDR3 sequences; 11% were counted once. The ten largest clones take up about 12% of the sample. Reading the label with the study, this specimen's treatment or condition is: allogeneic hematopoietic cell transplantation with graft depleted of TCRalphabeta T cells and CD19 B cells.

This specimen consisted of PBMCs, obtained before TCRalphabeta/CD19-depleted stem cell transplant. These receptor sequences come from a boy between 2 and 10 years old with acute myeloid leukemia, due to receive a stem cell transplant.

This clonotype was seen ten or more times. The CDR3 reads CSGRGWNRDWRNRSTDTQYF. The CDR3 DNA is TGCAGCGGGAGGGGTTGGAATAGGGACTGGAGGAACCGAAGCACAGATACGCAGTATTTT. V is TRBV29-1 and J is TRBJ2-3, with D possibly matching TRBD2 (6 bases). CDR3 length equals 20 residues. Germline V gene sequence: CDR1 SQVTM, CDR2 ANQGSEA. Trimming removed 7 bases at V and 0 bases at J, with 32 bases between.

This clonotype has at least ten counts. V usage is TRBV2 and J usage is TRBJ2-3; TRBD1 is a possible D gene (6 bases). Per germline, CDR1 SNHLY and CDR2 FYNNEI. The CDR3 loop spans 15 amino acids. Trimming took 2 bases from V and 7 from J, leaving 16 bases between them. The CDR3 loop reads CASSEYYRAPNTQYF. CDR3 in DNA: TGTGCCAGCAGTGAATATTACAGGGCCCCGAATACGCAGTATTTT.

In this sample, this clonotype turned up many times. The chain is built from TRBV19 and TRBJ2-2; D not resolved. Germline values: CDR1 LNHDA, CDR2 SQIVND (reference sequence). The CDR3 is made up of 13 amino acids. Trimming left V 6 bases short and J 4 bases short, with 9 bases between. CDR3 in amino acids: CASSTDGTGELFF. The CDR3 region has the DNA TGTGCCAGTAGCACCGACGGCACCGGGGAGCTGTTTTTT.

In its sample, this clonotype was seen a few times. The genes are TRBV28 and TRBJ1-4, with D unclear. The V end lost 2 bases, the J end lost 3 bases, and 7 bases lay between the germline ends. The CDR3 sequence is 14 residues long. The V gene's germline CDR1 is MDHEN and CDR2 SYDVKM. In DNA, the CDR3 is TGTGCCAGCAGTTTAGTCGGGTCTAATGAAAAACTGTTTTTT. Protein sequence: CASSLVGSNEKLFF.

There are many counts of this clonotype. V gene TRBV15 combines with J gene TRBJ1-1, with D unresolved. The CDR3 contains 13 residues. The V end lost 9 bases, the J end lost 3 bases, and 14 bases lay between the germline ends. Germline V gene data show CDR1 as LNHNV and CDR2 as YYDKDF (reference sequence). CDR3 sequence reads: CATQAGEYTEAFF. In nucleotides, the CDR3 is TGTGCCACGCAGGCCGGGGAGTACACTGAAGCTTTCTTT.

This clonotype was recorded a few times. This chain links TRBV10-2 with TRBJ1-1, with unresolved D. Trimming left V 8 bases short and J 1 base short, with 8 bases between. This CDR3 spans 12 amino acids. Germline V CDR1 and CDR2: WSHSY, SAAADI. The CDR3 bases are TGCGCCAGCGGACGGAGGAACACTGAAGCTTTCTTT. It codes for CASGRRNTEAFF.

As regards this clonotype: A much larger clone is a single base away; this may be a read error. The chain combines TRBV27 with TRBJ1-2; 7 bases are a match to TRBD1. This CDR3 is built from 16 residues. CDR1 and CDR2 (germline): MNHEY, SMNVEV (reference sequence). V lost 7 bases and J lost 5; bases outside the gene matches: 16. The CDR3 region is CASKGAQYPAYYGYTF. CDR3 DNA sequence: TGTGCCAGCAAGGGGGCCCAGTACCCTGCGTATTATGGCTACACCTTC.

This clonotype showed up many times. The DNA of the CDR3 is TGTGCCAGCAGTTGGGGCTTCAATGAGCAGTTCTTC. Translated: CASSWGFNEQFF. The rearrangement uses TRBV12-3 or TRBV12-4 and TRBJ2-1; a weak D match, TRBD1 (5 bases). Trimming stripped 4 bases from V and 6 bases from J, with 7 bases between. This CDR3 is built from 12 residues.

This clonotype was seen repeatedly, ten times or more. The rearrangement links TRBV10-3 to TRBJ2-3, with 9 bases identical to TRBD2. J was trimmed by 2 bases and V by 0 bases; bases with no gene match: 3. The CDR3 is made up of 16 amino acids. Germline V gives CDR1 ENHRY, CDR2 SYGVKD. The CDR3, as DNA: TGTGCCATCAGTGAGTCTGGCGGGAGGGACACAGATACGCAGTATTTT. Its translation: CAISESGGRDTDTQYF.

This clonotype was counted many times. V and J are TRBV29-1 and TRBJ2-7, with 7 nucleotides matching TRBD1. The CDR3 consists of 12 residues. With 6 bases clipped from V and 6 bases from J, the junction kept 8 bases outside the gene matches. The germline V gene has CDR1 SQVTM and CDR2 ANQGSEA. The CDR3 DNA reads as TGCAGCGTAAGACAGGGCAGGGGCGAGCAGTACTTC. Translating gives CSVRQGRGEQYF.

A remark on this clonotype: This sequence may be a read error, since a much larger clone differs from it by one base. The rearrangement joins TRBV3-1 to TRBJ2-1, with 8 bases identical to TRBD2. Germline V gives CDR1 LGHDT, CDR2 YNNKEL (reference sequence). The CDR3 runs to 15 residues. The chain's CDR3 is CVSSLQPGLVNEQFF. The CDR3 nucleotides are TGTGTCAGCAGCCTTCAACCGGGACTAGTCAATGAGCAGTTCTTC.

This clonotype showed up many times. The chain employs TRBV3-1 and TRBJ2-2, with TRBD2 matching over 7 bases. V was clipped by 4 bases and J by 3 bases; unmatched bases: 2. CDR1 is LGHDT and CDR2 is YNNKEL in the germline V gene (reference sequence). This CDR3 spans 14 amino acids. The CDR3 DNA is TGTGCCAGCAGCCTCGGGGGGTACACCGGGGAGCTGTTTTTT. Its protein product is CASSLGGYTGELFF.

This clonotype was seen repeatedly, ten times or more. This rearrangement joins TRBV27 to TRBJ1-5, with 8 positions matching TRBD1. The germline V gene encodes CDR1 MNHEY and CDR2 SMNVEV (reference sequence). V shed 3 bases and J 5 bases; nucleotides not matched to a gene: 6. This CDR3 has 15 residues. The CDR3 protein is CASSLQGAPHQPQHF. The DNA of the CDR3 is TGTGCCAGCAGTTTGCAGGGGGCGCCTCATCAGCCCCAGCATTTT.

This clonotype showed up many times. The CDR3 region has the DNA TGCAGTGCCCCGTTCCGGGGGACAGCCTCGCAGTTCTTC. Amino acid sequence: CSAPFRGTASQFF. The V and J genes are TRBV20-1 and TRBJ2-1; D perhaps matches TRBD1 (7 bases). This CDR3 is built from 13 residues. The V and J ends lost 6 bases and 12 bases respectively, with 21 bases between them. Germline V gene lookup returns CDR1 DFQATT and CDR2 SNEGSKA (reference sequence).

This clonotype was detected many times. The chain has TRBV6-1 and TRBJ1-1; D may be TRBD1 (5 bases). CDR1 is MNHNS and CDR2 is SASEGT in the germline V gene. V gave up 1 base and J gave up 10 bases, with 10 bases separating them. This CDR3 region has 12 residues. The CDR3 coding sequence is TGTGCCAGCAGTGAAGAAGGGGTGGGAGCTTTCTTT. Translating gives CASSEEGVGAFF.

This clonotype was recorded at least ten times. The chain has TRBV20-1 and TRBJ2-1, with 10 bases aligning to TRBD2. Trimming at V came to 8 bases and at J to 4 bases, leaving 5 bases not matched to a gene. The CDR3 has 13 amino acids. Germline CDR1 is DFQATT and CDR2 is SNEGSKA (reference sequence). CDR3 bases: TGCAGTATCGGACTAGCGGATTACAATGAGCAGTTCTTC. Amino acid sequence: CSIGLADYNEQFF.

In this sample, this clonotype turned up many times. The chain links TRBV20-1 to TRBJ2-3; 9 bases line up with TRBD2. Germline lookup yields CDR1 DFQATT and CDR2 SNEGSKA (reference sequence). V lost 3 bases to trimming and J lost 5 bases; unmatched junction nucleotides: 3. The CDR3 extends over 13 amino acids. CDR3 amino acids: CSARSAGGDTQYF. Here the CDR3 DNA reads TGCAGTGCTAGGTCAGCGGGAGGAGATACGCAGTATTTT.

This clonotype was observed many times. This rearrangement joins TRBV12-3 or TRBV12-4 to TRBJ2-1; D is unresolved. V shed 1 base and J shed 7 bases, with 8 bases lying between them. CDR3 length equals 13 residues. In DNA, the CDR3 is TGTGCCAGCAGTTTAGGGGTAGAAAATGAGCAGTTCTTC. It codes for CASSLGVENEQFF.

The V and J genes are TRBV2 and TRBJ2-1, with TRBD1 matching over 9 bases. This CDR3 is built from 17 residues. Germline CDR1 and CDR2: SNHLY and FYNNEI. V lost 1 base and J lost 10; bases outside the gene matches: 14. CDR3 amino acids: CASSEELGDRAEGEQFF. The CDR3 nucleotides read TGTGCCAGCAGTGAAGAATTGGGGGACAGGGCGGAGGGGGAGCAGTTCTTC.

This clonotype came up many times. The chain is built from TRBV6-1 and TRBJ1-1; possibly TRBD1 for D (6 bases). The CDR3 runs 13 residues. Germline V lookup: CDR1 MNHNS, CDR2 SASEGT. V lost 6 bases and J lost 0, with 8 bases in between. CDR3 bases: TGTGCCAGCAGGGGACATCTGAACACTGAAGCTTTCTTT. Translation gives CASRGHLNTEAFF.

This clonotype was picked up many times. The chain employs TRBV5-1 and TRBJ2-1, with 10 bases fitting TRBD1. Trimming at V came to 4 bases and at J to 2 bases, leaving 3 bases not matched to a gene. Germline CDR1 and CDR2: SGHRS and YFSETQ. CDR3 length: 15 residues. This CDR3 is CASSIGTGAYNEQFF. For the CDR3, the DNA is TGCGCCAGCAGCATCGGGACAGGGGCCTACAATGAGCAGTTCTTC.

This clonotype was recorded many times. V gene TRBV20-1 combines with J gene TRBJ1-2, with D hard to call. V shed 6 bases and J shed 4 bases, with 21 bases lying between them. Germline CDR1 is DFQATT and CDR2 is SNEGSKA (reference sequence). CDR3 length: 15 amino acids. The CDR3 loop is CSAPLMSGSTYGYTF. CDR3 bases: TGCAGTGCCCCCCTTATGTCAGGCAGCACCTATGGCTACACCTTC.

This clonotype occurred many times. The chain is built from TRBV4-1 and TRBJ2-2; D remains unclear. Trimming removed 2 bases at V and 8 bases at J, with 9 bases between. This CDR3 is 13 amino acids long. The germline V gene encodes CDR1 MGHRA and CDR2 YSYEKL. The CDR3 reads CASSQFLGGELFF. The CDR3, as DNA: TGCGCCAGCAGCCAATTTCTCGGGGGGGAGCTGTTTTTT.

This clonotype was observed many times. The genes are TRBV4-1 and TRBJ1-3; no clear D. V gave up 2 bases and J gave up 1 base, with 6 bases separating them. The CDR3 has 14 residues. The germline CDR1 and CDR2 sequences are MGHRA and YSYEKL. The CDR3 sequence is CASSQPRSGNTIYF. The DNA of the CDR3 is TGCGCCAGCAGCCAACCAAGATCTGGAAACACCATATATTTT.

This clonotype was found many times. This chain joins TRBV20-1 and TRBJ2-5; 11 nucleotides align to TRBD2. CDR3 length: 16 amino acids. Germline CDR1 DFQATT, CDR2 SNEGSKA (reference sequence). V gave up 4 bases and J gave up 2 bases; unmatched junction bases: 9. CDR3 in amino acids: CSAKLTSGVPQETQYF. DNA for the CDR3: TGCAGTGCTAAATTGACTAGCGGGGTCCCACAAGAGACCCAGTACTTC.

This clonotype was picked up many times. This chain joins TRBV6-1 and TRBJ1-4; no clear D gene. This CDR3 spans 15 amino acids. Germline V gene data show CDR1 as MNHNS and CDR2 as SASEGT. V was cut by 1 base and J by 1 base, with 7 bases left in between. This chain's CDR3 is CASSEGRETNEKLFF. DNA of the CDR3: TGTGCCAGCAGTGAAGGACGGGAAACTAATGAAAAACTGTTTTTT.